The clone carrying this TCR beta chain was detected only a few times. Its matching antigen is unknown. In germline, CDR1 is SGHNT, CDR2 YYREEE (reference sequence). The CDR3 sequence is 18 residues long. Trimming cost V 3 bases and J 4 bases; bases outside gene matches: 15. This sample stems from a study of radiotherapy plus CTLA-4 blockade in lung cancer. Study summary: For 15% to 20% of patients, objective responses occurred, and roughly 30% had disease control.

Produced via immunoSEQ multiplex PCR; TCRdb's table is partial and in-frame only. The sample lists over 70,000 clones; 86% were seen once. Study outcomes and limitations: In blood, tumor-derived TCR clones expanded after radiotherapy plus ipilimumab. The best prediction of response reportedly came from early blood T cell clone dynamics, with interferon-beta.

This sample comprised peripheral blood, obtained from a patient treated with radiotherapy plus ipilimumab. This clonotype originated in a human donor with non-small cell lung cancer who had a partial response to radiotherapy plus ipilimumab. V usage is TRBV5-4 and J usage is TRBJ1-2; 10 bases align to TRBD1. CDR3 sequence: CASSSEGTGDLRFYGYTF. Here the CDR3 DNA reads TGTGCCAGCAGCTCGGAGGGGACAGGGGATCTCCGGTTCTATGGCTACACCTTC.